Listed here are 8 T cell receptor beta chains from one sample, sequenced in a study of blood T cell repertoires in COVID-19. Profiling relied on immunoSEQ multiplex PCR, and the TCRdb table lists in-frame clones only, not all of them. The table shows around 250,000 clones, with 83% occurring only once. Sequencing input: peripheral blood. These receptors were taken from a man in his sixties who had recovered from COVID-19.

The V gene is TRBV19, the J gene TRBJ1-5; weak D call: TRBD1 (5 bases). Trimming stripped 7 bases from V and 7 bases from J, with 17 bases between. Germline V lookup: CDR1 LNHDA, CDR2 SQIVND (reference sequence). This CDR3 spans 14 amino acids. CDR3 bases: TGTGCCAGTACCATGGGGGGGGGTTGGCAGCCCCAGCATTTT. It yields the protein CASTMGGGWQPQHF.

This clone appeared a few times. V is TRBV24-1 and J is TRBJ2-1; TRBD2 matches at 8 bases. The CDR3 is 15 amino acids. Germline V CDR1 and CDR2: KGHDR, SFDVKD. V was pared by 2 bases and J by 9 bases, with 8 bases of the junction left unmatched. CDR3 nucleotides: TGTGCCACCAGTGATTCAAGTCCCCTAGCGGGTGAGCAGTTCTTC. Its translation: CATSDSSPLAGEQFF.

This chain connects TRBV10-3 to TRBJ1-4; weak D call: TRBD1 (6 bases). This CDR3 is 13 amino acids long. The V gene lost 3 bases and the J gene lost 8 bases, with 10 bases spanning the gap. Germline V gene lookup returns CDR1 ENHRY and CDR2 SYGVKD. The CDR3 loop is CAISEQGWEKLFF. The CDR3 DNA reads TGTGCCATCAGTGAACAGGGATGGGAAAAACTGTTTTTT.

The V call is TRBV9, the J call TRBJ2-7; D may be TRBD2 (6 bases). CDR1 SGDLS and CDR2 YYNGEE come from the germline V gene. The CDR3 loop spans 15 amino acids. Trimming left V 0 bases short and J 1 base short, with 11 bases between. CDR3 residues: CASSVGRAASYEQYF. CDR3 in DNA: TGTGCCAGCAGCGTAGGGAGGGCTGCTTCCTACGAGCAGTACTTC.

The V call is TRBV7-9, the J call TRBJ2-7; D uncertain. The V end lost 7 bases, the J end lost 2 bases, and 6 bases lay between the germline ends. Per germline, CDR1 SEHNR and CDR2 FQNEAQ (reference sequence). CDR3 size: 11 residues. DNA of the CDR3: TGTGCCAGCAAATCAACCTACGAGCAGTACTTC. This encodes CASKSTYEQYF.

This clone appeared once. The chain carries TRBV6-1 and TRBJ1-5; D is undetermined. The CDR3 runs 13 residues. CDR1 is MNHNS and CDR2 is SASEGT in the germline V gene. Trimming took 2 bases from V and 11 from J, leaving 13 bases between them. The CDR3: CASSETLPSAQHF. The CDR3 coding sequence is TGTGCCAGCAGTGAAACATTACCGTCAGCCCAGCATTTT.

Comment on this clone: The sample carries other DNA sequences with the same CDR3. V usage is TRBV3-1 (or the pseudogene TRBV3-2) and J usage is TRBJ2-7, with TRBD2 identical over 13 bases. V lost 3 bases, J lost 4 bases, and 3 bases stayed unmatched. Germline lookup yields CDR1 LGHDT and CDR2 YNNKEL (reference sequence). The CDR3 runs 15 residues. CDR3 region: CASSQGLAGPYEQYF. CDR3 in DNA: TGTGCCAGCAGCCAGGGACTAGCGGGGCCTTACGAGCAGTACTTC.

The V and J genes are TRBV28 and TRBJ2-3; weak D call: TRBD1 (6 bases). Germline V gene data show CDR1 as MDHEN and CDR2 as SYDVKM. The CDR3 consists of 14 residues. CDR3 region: CAGSDRSKGDTQYF. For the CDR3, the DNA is TGTGCGGGGAGTGACAGGTCAAAAGGAGATACGCAGTATTTT. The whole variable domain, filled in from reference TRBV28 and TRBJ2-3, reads DVKVTQSSRYLVKRTGEKVFLECVQDMDHENMFWYRQDPGLGLRLIYFSYDVKMKEKGDIPEGYSVSREKKERFSLILESASTNQTSMYLCAGSDRSKGDTQYFGPGTRLTVL.